This T cell receptor (beta chain) was captured by sequencing in a study of cytomegalovirus exposure and HLA in healthy donors. General study points: Donor immune exposure was known only as CMV serostatus. In an earlier analysis, productive rearrangement rates for most beta V segments clustered near 87% or 30%.

This CDR3 region has 13 residues. Trimming shortened V by 4 bases and J by 5 bases, and 14 bases separated the two germline ends. CDR1 and CDR2 (germline): SQVTM, ANQGSEA. PCR employed 60 Vbeta and 13 Jbeta primers. Using immunoSEQ multiplex PCR, the repertoire was profiled, and TCRdb retains in-frame clones only, with some absent. This sample's clone table lists about 110,000 clones. Concerning this clone: Antigen: not known.

This sequence originates from a man in his forties or fifties in good health and CMV-seronegative. This chain links TRBV29-1 with TRBJ2-5, with D perhaps TRBD2 (5 bases). The sequenced material came from PBMCs. CDR3 sequence (DNA): TGCAGCGTTGCCCGGGAACCCCAGGAGACCCAGTACTTC. It translates to CSVAREPQETQYF.